This TCR beta chain was found in a study of shared clonotypes between healthy human individuals. Comment on this clone: Its target is not known. The same CDR3 also results from other DNA sequences found in this sample.

V gave up 0 bases and J gave up 4 bases, with 7 bases separating them. The CDR3 totals 13 residues. Germline CDR1 SGHDT, CDR2 YYEEEE. CD45RO-negative, CCR7-selected cells formed the naive CD8 fraction, which excluded terminally differentiated effector memory CD45RA+ cells. Whole-study results and caveats: Larger estimated richness was generally recorded for naive subsets relative to memory subsets.

Deep-level assay runs were performed. TCRdb's copy holds only in-frame clones and misses some; the assay was immunoSEQ multiplex PCR. The sample holds around 1.9 million clones, 85% to 95% seen once. The chain couples TRBV5-6 to TRBJ2-5; no firm D call. Sequenced input: naive CD8+ T cells from PBMCs. This sequence originates from a young man in good health. Some clones in this sample may be carry-over from other donors' samples. As DNA, the CDR3 is TGTGCCAGCAGCTTGGGCGTCGGAGAGACCCAGTACTTC. Encoded protein: CASSLGVGETQYF.